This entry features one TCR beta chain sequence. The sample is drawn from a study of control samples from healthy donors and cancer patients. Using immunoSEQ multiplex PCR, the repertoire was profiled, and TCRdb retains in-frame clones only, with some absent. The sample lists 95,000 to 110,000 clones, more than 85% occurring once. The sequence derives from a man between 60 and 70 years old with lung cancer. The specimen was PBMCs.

Written as DNA, the CDR3 is TGCGCCAGCAGCCAACTAGAGTTTAATGAAAAACTGTTTTTT. Residues: CASSQLEFNEKLFF. The chain recombines TRBV4-1 with TRBJ1-4; the D is unclear. Germline CDR1 is MGHRA and CDR2 is YSYEKL. V was pared by 2 bases and J by 4 bases, with 8 bases between. The CDR3 runs 14 residues.